This T cell receptor (beta chain) was profiled in a study of blood T cells in healthy people across ages (dated by TCRdb to the mid-2010s). Broadly, across the study: In model experiments, template switching captured roughly one uniquely barcoded TCR beta cDNA molecule for every two T cells. To track age-related changes in TCR beta repertoire diversity, the study relied on deep sequencing normalized with unique cDNA molecular identifiers. Four age groups were formed from the donors: young (average approximately 15 years), middle-aged (around 40), aged (about 62) and long-lived (less than 85). To avoid experimental bias, donors of different ages were randomly spread across the sequencing lanes. The study analyzed two additional independent replicas of 1 million unique cDNA reads from the same blood draw for two donors, one aged 18 to 29 and one aged 80 or older.

The donors were roughly 39 Caucasian individuals from Russia, aged roughly 6 to 90 years, who were systemically healthy. Ten milliliters of peripheral blood were drawn from each donor into EDTA-treated Vacutainer tubes. Ficoll-Paque density-gradient centrifugation was used to isolate PBMCs, with at least 6 million obtained per sample. Total RNA was extracted from PBMCs with Trizol reagent, with at least 5 micrograms obtained per sample. Naive CD45RAhigh/CD27high T cell percentages were measured by flow cytometry on a PBMC aliquot from every donor. Library construction relied on 5' RACE. The run used an Illumina HiSeq 2500. A second PCR of roughly 7 to 12 cycles was run with a J-beta primer mix and a sample-barcoded 5' primer. A unique molecular identifier was introduced onto each TCR beta cDNA molecule by a template-switch 5' adaptor carrying 12 random nucleotides. Each sample yielded at least 2.5 million CDR3-containing paired-end reads. First-strand cDNA synthesis was performed from all RNA using the Mint cDNA synthesis kit, with priming by a TRBC-specific oligonucleotide. After uracil-DNA glycosylase treatment, a first 18-cycle PCR used universal primers M1SS and BC2_uni_R on all cDNA. Under the source paper's analysis protocol: Normalization of each sample was performed by random selection of 1 million high-quality reads, each carrying a distinct molecular identifier. Reads sharing molecular identifiers were discarded rather than binned into consensus sequences. MiTCR, with a Q25 quality threshold and the strictest error-elimination algorithm, was used for CDR3 identification, clonotype clustering and error correction. Lower-bound total TCR beta diversity was estimated with a nonparametric unseen species model using Euler transformation. The public reads were run again by TCRdb, first through fastp at Q25 and then through MiXCR, and only productive beta chains were kept. Identical CDR3 protein sequences are pooled into one entry, listed with their most common genes and DNA. The V and J calls here are based on TCRdb, not the publication. Here the sample has some 1 million distinct CDR3 sequences; 35% to 55% occur a single time. Of the sample, 15% to 20% is held by the ten largest clones.

In regard to this clonotype: Which antigen it targets is not known. Base qualities are not at hand, and no much larger clone is one base apart.

CDR3 length: 12 amino acids, cysteine to phenylalanine. The entry retains the CDR3 DNA only, 36 bases that are in frame from base 1. CDR1 and CDR2 are drawn from the germline V gene: MDHEN, SYDVKM. Trimming costs V 6 bases and J 11 bases, and their ends lie 16 bases apart. Overall study results and their limits: The long-lived group showed more naive CD4+ T cells, fewer expanded clones and increased TCR diversity than the aged group, suggesting age selection. Observed TCR beta diversity per million T cells fell roughly linearly with age, and a significant reduction was already apparent by age approximately 40. The CMV infection status of donors was not known, potentially confounding age-related changes in expanded clonotypes. The percentage of naive T cells measured by flow cytometry correlated strongly with observed TCR beta diversity. Because profiling used bulk unsorted PBMCs, naive and antigen-experienced compartments could not be compared conclusively. Estimates of total diversity based on one million sequenced T cells were regarded as lower bounds and as underestimates.

Input material: blood. This sequence uses TRBV28 and TRBJ1-2; there is no confident call for the D gene. The receptor was isolated from a woman aged 60-70 years in good health. Read as DNA, the sequence is TGTGCCAGCAGCCTGGGTGAGGAGGGTTACACCTTC. This gives the protein CASSLGEEGYTF.